The rows below give T cell receptor beta chains drawn from one sample of a study of Ad26.COV2.S vaccination and SARS-CoV-2 variants. TCRdb's copy holds only in-frame clones and misses some; the assay was immunoSEQ multiplex PCR. Here the sample spans 350,000 to 450,000 clones, about 85% being singletons. The input for sequencing was peripheral blood, taken in a trial of Ad26.COV2.S vaccine versus placebo. These receptors all stem from a person aged 18-60 years who received the Ad26.COV2.S COVID-19 vaccine or a placebo. The conserved cysteine and the conserved F or W are not part of the CDR3 here. Fields, in order: J gene, V gene, CDR3 protein.

TRBJ1-3,TRBV9,ASSARYSGNTIY
TRBJ2-7,TRBV18,ASSPYRSEQY
TRBJ1-4,TRBV6-6,ASSYRTPTNEKLF
TRBJ1-2,TRBV5-1,ASSPGDRDGYT
TRBJ2-5,TRBV5-1,ASSLARLAGVETQY
TRBJ2-7,TRBV5-1,ASSFDRASEQY
TRBJ2-7,TRBV2,ASRFAGGMFSEQY
TRBJ2-2,TRBV3-1/TRBV3-2,ASTFQRGTNTGELF
TRBJ2-1,TRBV6-2/TRBV6-3,ASSQLAGGPDEQF
TRBJ2-5,TRBV3-1/TRBV3-2,ASSQGPNLGDQETQY
TRBJ2-7,TRBV11-2,ASSFEYEQY
TRBJ1-4,TRBV2,ASSGQGAGNEKLF
TRBJ1-1,TRBV6-2/TRBV6-3,ASSYVRSGTEAF
TRBJ2-5,TRBV28,ASSTGPPKETQY
TRBJ2-7,TRBV18,ASSLLQGNDEQY
TRBJ1-6,TRBV7-9,ASSLRTGGKNSPLH
TRBJ1-5,TRBV5-1,ASSATGDGPQH
TRBJ1-2,TRBV27,ASREGRYGYT
TRBJ2-1,TRBV18,ASSQMGLTSYNEQF
TRBJ2-3,TRBV2,ASKELASNADTQY
TRBJ1-2,TRBV7-2,ASSLVAGNYGYT
TRBJ2-7,TRBV13,ASSLGTAYEQY
TRBJ2-7,TRBV6-2/TRBV6-3,ASSRAGATYEQY
TRBJ2-7,TRBV10-2,ASSEWTTMGREQY
TRBJ1-4,TRBV3-1/TRBV3-2,ASSLQGAREKLF
TRBJ1-3,TRBV9,ASSPFGSGNTIY
TRBJ1-3,TRBV13,ASSLGEGSSVNTIY
TRBJ2-7,TRBV10-3,AISESQGRLHEQY
TRBJ1-1,TRBV29-1,SVDIGGTEAF